A selection of T cell receptor beta chains follows, all from one sample in a study of T cells in Graves' hyperthyroidism and ophthalmopathy. MiXCR, applied by TCRdb to the multiplex PCR reads, yields one record per CDR3 protein. The sample carries hundreds of thousands of distinct CDR3 sequences, about 18% recorded once. The material sequenced was blood. These receptor sequences come from a woman aged 55-69 years with Graves' ophthalmopathy. Both conserved end residues are part of each CDR3. Fields, in order: J gene, V gene, CDR3 length, D gene, clone size, CDR3 DNA, CDR3 protein. A D gene is named only where the DNA matches it firmly. Expanded clones get a size class; other rows say once, few or many, or leave the size out.

J: TRBJ2-2; V: TRBV6-1; length: 15; D: NA; size: NA; DNA: TGTGCCAGCAGCTGGGGGGAGACGAACACCGGGGAGCTGTTTTTT; CDR3: CASSWGETNTGELFF
J: TRBJ2-1; V: TRBV20-1; length: 17; D: TRBD2; size: many; DNA: TGCAGTGCTAGAGGTCGATATAGCGGGAGTCTAGACAATGAGCAGTTCTTC; CDR3: CSARGRYSGSLDNEQFF
J: TRBJ2-5; V: TRBV5-1; length: 14; D: NA; size: NA; DNA: TGCGCCAGCAGCTTGGAGCACCTGGGAGAGACCCAGTACTTC; CDR3: CASSLEHLGETQYF
J: TRBJ1-4; V: TRBV20-1; length: 17; D: TRBD1; size: NA; DNA: TGCAGTGTCCAACATCCGGGACAGGATCTCACTAATGAAAAACTGTTTTTT; CDR3: CSVQHPGQDLTNEKLFF
J: TRBJ1-2; V: TRBV7-6; length: 13; D: TRBD1; size: few; DNA: TGTGCCAGCACCCAGGGACAGGGCTATGGCTACACCTTC; CDR3: CASTQGQGYGYTF
J: TRBJ1-3; V: TRBV27; length: 14; D: NA; size: few; DNA: TGTGCCAGCAGCCGAAGATATCCTGGAAGCACCATATATTTT; CDR3: CASSRRYPGSTIYF
J: TRBJ2-1; V: TRBV12-3/TRBV12-4; length: 20; D: TRBD2; size: many; DNA: TGTGCCAGCAGTTTTCACTGGTGGACTAGCGGGGGGGCAGTGGGCAATGAGCAGTTCTTC; CDR3: CASSFHWWTSGGAVGNEQFF
J: TRBJ1-5; V: TRBV15; length: 12; D: NA; size: few; DNA: TGTGCCACCCGGAGGGGCAACCAGCCCCAGCATTTT; CDR3: CATRRGNQPQHF
J: TRBJ2-7; V: TRBV15; length: 12; D: NA; size: NA; DNA: TGTGCCACCAGCAGAGTGGTGGGCGAGCAGTACTTC; CDR3: CATSRVVGEQYF
J: TRBJ2-1; V: TRBV9; length: 14; D: NA; size: few; DNA: TGTGCCAGCAGCCCGGATCCGGGACGAAATGAGCAGTTCTTC; CDR3: CASSPDPGRNEQFF
J: TRBJ2-2; V: TRBV20-1; length: 13; D: TRBD1; size: few; DNA: TGCAGTGCGCCGAGACAGGGTAGCGGGGAGCTGTTTTTT; CDR3: CSAPRQGSGELFF
J: TRBJ1-1; V: TRBV30; length: 11; D: NA; size: many; DNA: TGTGCTTGGACAAGGAACACTGAAGCTTTCTTT; CDR3: CAWTRNTEAFF
J: TRBJ2-1; V: TRBV18; length: 19; D: TRBD1; size: NA; DNA: TGTGCCAGCTCCAAAAGAGGGACAGCGACTAATTTCTCCTACAATGAGCAGTTCTTC; CDR3: CASSKRGTATNFSYNEQFF